Listed here are 25 T cell receptor beta chains from one sample, sequenced in a study of lymphopenia after photon versus proton radiotherapy. Sequenced by immunoSEQ multiplex PCR; TCRdb stores in-frame clones only, minus some. Among approximately 45,000 clones listed, approximately 83% were seen once. The specimen was peripheral blood, collected from a patient treated with photon-based radiotherapy. The origin of the receptors is a man aged 35 to 55 with gastric cancer.

The V call is TRBV27, the J call TRBJ1-5, with D unclear. The CDR3 extends over 14 amino acids. V lost 5 bases and J lost 4, with 12 bases in between. Germline V gene data show CDR1 as MNHEY and CDR2 as SMNVEV (reference sequence). The CDR3 bases are TGTGCCAGCAGTGCCGAGCCGAATAATCAGCCCCAGCATTTT. Translation gives CASSAEPNNQPQHF.

This chain connects TRBV10-3 to TRBJ2-5; 7 positions match TRBD1. CDR3 size: 14 residues. Germline CDR1 is ENHRY and CDR2 is SYGVKD. The V gene end was trimmed by 6 bases and the J gene end by 3 bases; junction bases not matched to a gene: 7. The CDR3 loop reads CAISSFTGEETQYF. The CDR3 nucleotides read TGTGCCATCAGCTCCTTTACAGGGGAAGAGACCCAGTACTTC.

The chain couples TRBV5-1 to TRBJ2-3, with TRBD2 identical over 15 bases. This CDR3 has 18 residues. Germline CDR1 is SGHRS and CDR2 is YFSETQ. Germline trimming cut 5 bases from V and 1 base from J; bases unmatched to any gene: 8. CDR3 in DNA: TGCGCCAGCAGTAGGGGACTAGCGGGGGGCGCGGGCACAGATACGCAGTATTTT. It yields the protein CASSRGLAGGAGTDTQYF.

The chain has TRBV2 and TRBJ2-3; tentatively, D is TRBD1 (5 bases). The V and J ends lost 6 bases and 0 bases respectively, with 10 bases between them. The germline V gene has CDR1 SNHLY and CDR2 FYNNEI. The CDR3 length is 14 residues. CDR3 coding DNA: TGTGCCAGCAGACTGGCAGGGAGCACAGATACGCAGTATTTT. Its protein product is CASRLAGSTDTQYF.

V gene TRBV11-2 combines with J gene TRBJ2-5, with 9 bases identical to TRBD1. J lost 5 bases, V lost 1 base, and 5 bases had no gene match. The CDR3 length is 15 residues. Germline lookup yields CDR1 SGHAT and CDR2 FQNNGV. CDR3 nucleotides: TGTGCCAGCAGCTTAGGTGGGACAGGGACGGAGACCCAGTACTTC. Translated, it gives CASSLGGTGTETQYF.

The V and J genes are TRBV4-2 and TRBJ2-1; no clear D. The CDR3 contains 15 residues. Germline V gene lookup returns CDR1 LGHNA and CDR2 YNFKEQ. Trimming cost V 1 base and J 4 bases, with 11 bases left between them. The CDR3 DNA follows: TGTGCCAGCAGCCAAGTTCGGCAGGAGTACAATGAGCAGTTCTTC. Its protein is CASSQVRQEYNEQFF.

The chain has TRBV29-1 and TRBJ2-1; TRBD1 or TRBD2 may be the D gene (5 bases each). The CDR3 is made up of 13 amino acids. Germline loops: CDR1 SQVTM, CDR2 ANQGSEA. Trimming took 3 bases from V and 5 from J, leaving 11 bases between them. CDR3 coding DNA: TGCAGCGTTGAGGGACCCCCGGACAATGAGCAGTTCTTC. Translation: CSVEGPPDNEQFF.

J is TRBJ2-7 and V is TRBV27; no definite D call. V lost 6 bases and J 4 bases, leaving 22 bases between the germline ends. Germline V lookup: CDR1 MNHEY, CDR2 SMNVEV (reference sequence). The CDR3 contains 16 residues. The CDR3 region has the DNA TGTGCCAGCAGGGCCTTGTTCGAAGGACGACGGTACGAGCAGTACTTC. It is translated as CASRALFEGRRYEQYF.

V usage is TRBV6-5 and J usage is TRBJ1-4, with a weak D call TRBD1 (6 bases). The CDR3 is 16 amino acids. The V end was cut by 0 bases, the J end by 8 bases, with 16 bases between. CDR1 and CDR2 from the germline V gene are MNHEY and SVGAGI. The CDR3 coding sequence is TGTGCCAGCAGTTACTCGTGGGGGGGCGCGAAGGAAAAACTGTTTTTT. This translates into CASSYSWGGAKEKLFF.

The chain couples TRBV5-5 to TRBJ2-6, with no clear D. With 0 bases removed from V and 2 bases from J, the gap between germline ends came to 12 bases. The CDR3 is 17 amino acids. Germline V gene data show CDR1 as SGHKS and CDR2 as YYEKEE (reference sequence). The CDR3 loop is CASSLEPLGTGANVLTF. CDR3 DNA: TGTGCCAGCAGCTTGGAACCCCTGGGGACTGGGGCCAACGTCCTGACTTTC.

J is TRBJ2-1 and V is TRBV29-1, with D tentatively TRBD1 or TRBD2 (5 bases each). The V end lost 8 bases, the J end lost 4 bases, and 21 bases lay between the germline ends. The CDR3 has 15 amino acids. Germline V gene lookup returns CDR1 SQVTM and CDR2 ANQGSEA. The CDR3 DNA sequence: TGCAGCTCTGTTCCCGGGACGAAAGGGTACAATGAGCAGTTCTTC. Its protein product is CSSVPGTKGYNEQFF.

This clone was seen only a few times. This sequence joins TRBV19 and TRBJ1-1; 7 bases fit TRBD1. This CDR3 comprises 14 residues. The ends lost 7 bases at V and 7 bases at J; junction bases unmatched: 12. Germline V gives CDR1 LNHDA, CDR2 SQIVND (reference sequence). This chain's CDR3 is CASTKSPRQGEAFF. Here the CDR3 DNA reads TGTGCCAGTACCAAATCTCCCCGACAGGGTGAAGCTTTCTTT.

This clone was observed a single time. The chain carries TRBV13 and TRBJ1-3, with 8 positions matching TRBD1. This CDR3 is built from 14 residues. The germline V gene has CDR1 PRHDT and CDR2 FYEKMQ (reference sequence). V was pared by 2 bases and J by 11 bases, with 8 bases of the junction left unmatched. The CDR3 nucleotides read TGTGCCAGCAGCTTATCGACAGGGGACCTTTCCATATATTTT. Amino acid sequence: CASSLSTGDLSIYF.

The V call is TRBV10-3, the J call TRBJ2-1, with D unresolved. The CDR3 consists of 11 residues. V lost 7 bases, J lost 9 bases, and 10 bases lay in between. Germline V CDR1 and CDR2: ENHRY, SYGVKD. The CDR3 nucleotides are TGTGCCATCAATGGCGGCGGTGAGCAGTTCTTC. This gives the protein CAINGGGEQFF.

This rearrangement joins TRBV28 to TRBJ1-3; D call uncertain. This CDR3 comprises 14 residues. Trimming shortened V by 5 bases and J by 3 bases, and 11 bases separated the two germline ends. Germline lookup yields CDR1 MDHEN and CDR2 SYDVKM. CDR3 nucleotide sequence: TGTGCCAGCAGTCTCGGAGGCGTTGGAAACACCATATATTTT. It codes for CASSLGGVGNTIYF.

This clone was detected only once. The chain recombines TRBV2 with TRBJ1-5; TRBD1 might be the D (6 bases). Germline-derived CDR1 and CDR2 are SNHLY and FYNNEI. Trimming took off 0 bases at V and 4 bases at J, with 10 bases between the two ends. The CDR3 runs to 15 residues. The DNA of the CDR3 is TGTGCCAGCAGTGAAGCGGGCAGGGGTAATCAGCCCCAGCATTTT. It translates to CASSEAGRGNQPQHF.

The chain employs TRBV6-5 and TRBJ2-7; D gene ambiguous. With 2 bases removed from V and 2 bases from J, the gap between germline ends came to 10 bases. Germline CDR1 MNHEY, CDR2 SVGAGI. The CDR3 runs to 14 residues. CDR3 sequence (DNA): TGTGCCAGCAGTTACGGCGGCAGTCCCTACGAGCAGTACTTC. Protein: CASSYGGSPYEQYF.

The chain recombines TRBV18 with TRBJ1-4; TRBD1 might be the D (5 bases). Trimming removed 6 bases at V and 2 bases at J, with 10 bases between. The CDR3 consists of 14 residues. CDR1 and CDR2 (germline): KGHSH, LQKENI. CDR3 protein: CASSVRQTNEKLFF. DNA of the CDR3: TGTGCCAGCTCCGTCCGACAGACTAATGAAAAACTGTTTTTT.

The J gene is TRBJ1-1, the V gene TRBV18; D might be TRBD1 (6 bases). CDR1 is KGHSH and CDR2 is LQKENI in the germline V gene. Trimming took 7 bases from V and 4 from J, leaving 16 bases between them. The CDR3 contains 14 residues. The CDR3: CASFEQGWSTEAFF. The CDR3 nucleotides are TGTGCCAGCTTCGAGCAGGGGTGGAGCACTGAAGCTTTCTTT.

The chain links TRBV2 to TRBJ1-4, with D unresolved. From germline, CDR1 is SNHLY and CDR2 FYNNEI. V was trimmed by 1 base and J by 8 bases, leaving 14 bases between them. The CDR3 has 15 residues. In nucleotides, the CDR3 is TGTGCCAGCAGTGAAGGGTCTCCCCGAGGAGAAAAACTGTTTTTT. Translated, it gives CASSEGSPRGEKLFF. The entire variable domain, with the rest obtained from reference TRBV2 and TRBJ1-4, is as follows: EPEVTQTPSHQVTQMGQEVILRCVPISNHLYFYWYRQILGQKVEFLVSFYNNEISEKSEIFDDQFSVERPDGSNFTLKIRSTKLEDSAMYFCASSEGSPRGEKLFFGSGTQLSVL.

The rearrangement uses TRBV15 and TRBJ2-5; 9 positions agree with TRBD1. Germline values: CDR1 LNHNV, CDR2 YYDKDF (reference sequence). Germline trimming cut 6 bases from V and 5 bases from J; bases unmatched to any gene: 4. This CDR3 is built from 13 residues. CDR3 nucleotides: TGTGCCACCAGTTACAGGGGGCGGGAGACCCAGTACTTC. Its translation is CATSYRGRETQYF.

This rearrangement joins TRBV14 to TRBJ2-3, with D possibly TRBD1 on 5 matching bases. This CDR3 is 16 amino acids long. Trimming cost V 1 base and J 1 base, with 12 bases left between them. CDR1 is SGHDN, CDR2 FVKESK, per germline. The CDR3 sequence: CASSQGRALGTDTQYF. CDR3 DNA sequence: TGTGCCAGCAGCCAAGGCAGGGCTTTGGGCACAGATACGCAGTATTTT. The variable domain in full, completed from reference TRBV14 and TRBJ2-3, reads EAGVTQFPSHSVIEKGQTVTLRCDPISGHDNLYWYRRVMGKEIKFLLHFVKESKQDESGMPNNRFLAERTGGTYSTLKVQPAELEDSGVYFCASSQGRALGTDTQYFGPGTRLTVL.

Only one count was recorded for this clone. The chain uses TRBV7-3 and TRBJ1-6, with a tentative D call TRBD1 (5 bases). Trimming stripped 5 bases from V and 12 bases from J, with 20 bases between. Germline-derived CDR1 and CDR2 are SGHTA and FQGTGA. The CDR3 loop spans 15 amino acids. This CDR3 reads CASSPRRDAQEPLHF. In nucleotides, the CDR3 is TGTGCCAGCAGCCCCCGGAGGGACGCACAAGAACCCCTCCACTTT.

V usage is TRBV4-1 and J usage is TRBJ2-7; TRBD1 agrees at 7 bases. Trimming cost V 2 bases and J 3 bases; bases outside gene matches: 13. The germline V gene has CDR1 MGHRA and CDR2 YSYEKL. This CDR3 has 17 residues. CDR3 sequence (DNA): TGCGCCAGCAGCCAACCTAGACAGGGCACCCGGAACTACGAGCAGTACTTC. Amino acid sequence: CASSQPRQGTRNYEQYF.

V and J are TRBV28 and TRBJ2-1; 8 bases are a match to TRBD2. Germline V gene data show CDR1 as MDHEN and CDR2 as SYDVKM. This CDR3 has 13 residues. Trimming cost V 8 bases and J 6 bases; bases outside gene matches: 6. CDR3 residues: CASSPGGGNEQFF. The CDR3 region has the DNA TGTGCCAGCTCCCCCGGGGGGGGCAATGAGCAGTTCTTC.